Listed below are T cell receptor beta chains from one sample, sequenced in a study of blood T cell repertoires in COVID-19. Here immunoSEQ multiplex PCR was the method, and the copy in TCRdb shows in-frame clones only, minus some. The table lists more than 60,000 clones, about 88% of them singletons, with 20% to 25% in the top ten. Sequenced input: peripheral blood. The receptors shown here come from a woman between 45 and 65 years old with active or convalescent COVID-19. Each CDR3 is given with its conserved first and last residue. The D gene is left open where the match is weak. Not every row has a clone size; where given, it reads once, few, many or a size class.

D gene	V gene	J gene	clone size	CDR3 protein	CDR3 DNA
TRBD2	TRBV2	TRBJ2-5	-	CASRSSGSETQYF	TGTGCCAGCAGATCTAGCGGGAGTGAGACCCAGTACTTC
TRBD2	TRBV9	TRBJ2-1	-	CASSAGLAATYNEQFF	TGTGCCAGCAGCGCGGGACTAGCGGCTACCTACAATGAGCAGTTCTTC
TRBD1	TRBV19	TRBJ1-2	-	CASSFRDRAHYGYTF	TGTGCCAGTAGTTTCCGGGACAGGGCCCACTATGGCTACACCTTC
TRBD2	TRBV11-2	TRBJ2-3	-	CASSQLAGGFQSDTQYF	TGTGCCAGCAGCCAACTAGCGGGAGGGTTTCAATCCGATACGCAGTATTTT
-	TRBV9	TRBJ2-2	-	CASSGQENTGELFF	TGTGCCAGCAGCGGACAGGAGAACACCGGGGAGCTGTTTTTT
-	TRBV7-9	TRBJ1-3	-	CASSTSTPHFSGNTIYF	TGTGCCAGCAGCACTTCGACACCGCATTTCTCTGGAAACACCATATATTTT
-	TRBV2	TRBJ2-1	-	CASSEEATPKQFF	TGTGCCAGCAGTGAGGAGGCCACCCCGAAGCAGTTCTTC
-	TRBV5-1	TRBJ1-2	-	CASSLEPGPYGYTF	TGCGCCAGCAGCTTGGAGCCAGGGCCTTATGGCTACACCTTC
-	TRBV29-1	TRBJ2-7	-	CSVRTEAYEQYF	TGCAGCGTCAGGACGGAGGCCTACGAGCAGTACTTC
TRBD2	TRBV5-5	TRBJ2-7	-	CASSGRVSYEQYF	TGTGCCAGCAGCGGGAGGGTCTCCTACGAGCAGTACTTC
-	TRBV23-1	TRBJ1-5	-	CASSVEDSNQPQHF	TGCGCCAGCAGTGTTGAGGATAGCAATCAGCCCCAGCATTTT
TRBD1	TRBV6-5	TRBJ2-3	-	CASSYSPGQGTDTQYF	TGTGCCAGCAGTTACTCACCGGGACAGGGGACAGATACGCAGTATTTT
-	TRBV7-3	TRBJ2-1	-	CASSLRAGTQYNEQFF	TGTGCCAGCAGCTTAAGGGCGGGAACGCAGTATAATGAGCAGTTCTTC
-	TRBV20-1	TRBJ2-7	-	CSARDTHEQYF	TGCAGTGCTAGGGACACCCACGAGCAGTACTTC
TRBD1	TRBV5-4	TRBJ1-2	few	CASQSGGLPNYGYTF	TGTGCCAGCCAGTCAGGGGGCCTTCCTAACTATGGCTACACCTTC
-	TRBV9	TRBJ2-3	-	CASSVATGFADTQYF	TGTGCCAGCAGCGTAGCTACGGGTTTCGCAGATACGCAGTATTTT
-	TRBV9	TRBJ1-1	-	CASSVEGDLTEAFF	TGTGCCAGCAGCGTAGAGGGGGATCTTACAGAAGCTTTCTTT
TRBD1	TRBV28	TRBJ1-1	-	CASSLKGAIAEAFF	TGTGCCAGCAGTTTAAAGGGGGCAATAGCTGAAGCTTTCTTT
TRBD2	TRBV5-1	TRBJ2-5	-	CASSFRGRERQETQYF	TGCGCCAGCAGCTTCCGAGGGCGGGAGAGGCAAGAGACCCAGTACTTC
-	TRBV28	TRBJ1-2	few	CAGGGRDYGYTF	TGTGCCGGCGGGGGGAGGGACTATGGCTACACCTTC
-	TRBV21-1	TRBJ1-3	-	CASSTIWHRPDSGNTIYF	TGTGCCAGCAGCACCATATGGCACAGGCCTGACTCTGGAAACACCATATATTTT
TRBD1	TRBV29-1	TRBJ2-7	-	CSVEPPGGYEQYF	TGCAGCGTTGAACCCCCAGGGGGATACGAGCAGTACTTC
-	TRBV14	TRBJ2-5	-	CASSQFVDILQETQYF	TGTGCCAGCAGCCAATTTGTTGACATACTCCAAGAGACCCAGTACTTC